What follows are 18 T cell receptor beta chains derived from one specimen sequenced in a study of T cells in pancreatic ductal adenocarcinoma. No neoadjuvant therapy was given to the selected pancreatic ductal adenocarcinoma patients before their surgery. Only in-frame clones appear in the TCRdb table, and some are missing; sequencing was by immunoSEQ multiplex PCR. The sample contains tens of thousands of clones, 90% to 95% of which appear only once. Sequenced sample: PBMCs. The receptors derive from a human donor with pancreatic ductal adenocarcinoma.

The rearrangement uses TRBV27 and TRBJ2-1, with D hard to call. V dropped 4 bases and J dropped 3 bases, with 10 bases sitting between them. The CDR3 is 14 residues long. The germline gives CDR1 MNHEY, CDR2 SMNVEV (reference sequence). DNA of the CDR3: TGTGCCAGCAGTTCTAATCCCGTCTACAATGAGCAGTTCTTC. It encodes CASSSNPVYNEQFF.

The genes are TRBV5-1 and TRBJ2-7; TRBD1 is a possible D gene (6 bases). This CDR3 spans 14 amino acids. V was pared by 4 bases and J by 3 bases, with 14 bases between. Germline assignment: CDR1 SGHRS and CDR2 YFSETQ. CDR3 region: CASSIGQLGYEQYF. CDR3 DNA: TGCGCCAGCAGCATAGGACAGCTAGGCTACGAGCAGTACTTC.

The V call is TRBV15, the J call TRBJ1-1; D unclear. The CDR3 spans 12 residues. Germline V CDR1 and CDR2: LNHNV, YYDKDF (reference sequence). Deletions cut 0 bases from V and 7 bases from J, with 6 bases between. The CDR3 bases are TGTGCCACCAGCAGAGAGTCCGGTGAAGCTTTCTTT. Translating gives CATSRESGEAFF.

The V and J genes are TRBV5-6 and TRBJ2-2; D is uncertain. There are 14 residues in the CDR3. Per germline, CDR1 SGHDT and CDR2 YYEEEE. Trimming removed 0 bases at V and 5 bases at J, with 8 bases between. Here the CDR3 DNA reads TGTGCCAGCAGCTTGGATCCAGAGACCGGGGAGCTGTTTTTT. Protein product: CASSLDPETGELFF.

The chain joins TRBV7-8 to TRBJ2-1; D unresolved. CDR3 length equals 14 residues. CDR1 is SGHVS, CDR2 FQNEAQ, per germline. Trimming took 3 bases from V and 1 from J, leaving 7 bases between them. The CDR3 loop reads CASSFRRSYNEQFF. The CDR3 nucleotides are TGTGCCAGCAGCTTTCGGAGATCCTACAATGAGCAGTTCTTC.

The chain couples TRBV18 to TRBJ2-7, with 7 bases matching TRBD2. There are 16 residues in the CDR3. Looked up from germline, CDR1 is KGHSH and CDR2 is LQKENI. Trimming at V came to 4 bases and at J to 6 bases, leaving 15 bases not matched to a gene. CDR3 sequence (DNA): TGTGCCAGCTCACGGGGGAAGACTAGCAAGCCCAGCGAGCAGTACTTC. It specifies CASSRGKTSKPSEQYF.

The chain links TRBV6-5 to TRBJ2-7, with 7 bases fitting TRBD1. V dropped 4 bases and J dropped 3; count of bases not matched to a gene: 12. Germline V gives CDR1 MNHEY, CDR2 SVGAGI. CDR3 length: 16 residues. CDR3 region: CASSFSGGRLLYEQYF. CDR3 nucleotide sequence: TGTGCCAGCAGTTTCTCAGGGGGACGCCTACTCTACGAGCAGTACTTC.

The V gene is TRBV11-3, the J gene TRBJ2-7; 7 bases align to TRBD2. V lost 5 bases and J lost 1; bases outside the gene matches: 11. The CDR3 has 16 amino acids. From germline, CDR1 is SGHNT and CDR2 YENEEA. CDR3 loop: CASSLSGGSGSYEQYF. The CDR3 bases are TGTGCCAGCAGCCTATCCGGGGGGTCCGGGTCCTACGAGCAGTACTTC.

The chain employs TRBV27 and TRBJ1-4, with unresolved D. The germline gives CDR1 MNHEY, CDR2 SMNVEV (reference sequence). The CDR3 has 15 amino acids. Trimming removed 6 bases at V and 5 bases at J, with 16 bases between. CDR3 region: CASRPHQLENEKLFF. The DNA of the CDR3 is TGTGCCAGCAGGCCACACCAGCTGGAAAATGAAAAACTGTTTTTT.

The J gene is TRBJ2-1, the V gene TRBV7-9, with 13 bases aligning to TRBD2. Trimming removed 5 bases from V and 0 bases from J; junction bases left unmatched: 10. The CDR3 length is 19 residues. The germline gives CDR1 SEHNR, CDR2 FQNEAQ (reference sequence). The CDR3 region is CASSHRGTSGEGSYNEQFF. The CDR3 region has the DNA TGTGCCAGCAGCCATAGGGGGACTAGCGGGGAGGGCTCCTACAATGAGCAGTTCTTC.

The chain joins TRBV4-2 to TRBJ2-1; 9 bases map to TRBD2. V was pared by 3 bases and J by 4 bases, with 7 bases of the junction left unmatched. CDR1 is LGHNA and CDR2 is YNFKEQ in the germline V gene. The CDR3 contains 16 residues. The CDR3 DNA reads TGTGCCAGCAGCCAGGAGACTAGCGGTTTTTACAATGAGCAGTTCTTC. This sequence encodes CASSQETSGFYNEQFF.

This rearrangement joins TRBV7-2 to TRBJ2-5; tentatively, D is TRBD2 (6 bases). TRBJ2-7 matches the DNA end more closely, so the J call is doubtful. CDR1 and CDR2 (germline): SGHTA, FQGNSA. This CDR3 is 15 amino acids long. The DNA for the CDR3 is TGTGCCAGCAGCTTCACCGGGACTGGGCAATACGAGCAGTACTTC. Amino acids: CASSFTGTGQYEQYF.

The V gene is TRBV27, the J gene TRBJ2-7; D is perhaps TRBD1 (5 bases). V was trimmed by 2 bases and J by 2 bases, leaving 16 bases between them. The CDR3 sequence is 16 residues long. CDR1 MNHEY and CDR2 SMNVEV come from the germline V gene (reference sequence). The CDR3 DNA sequence: TGTGCCAGCAGTTTAACCATCAACAGGCTTACCTACGAGCAGTACTTC. Translated: CASSLTINRLTYEQYF.

The chain couples TRBV18 to TRBJ1-1; TRBD1 agrees at 7 bases. The CDR3 runs to 12 residues. Germline V gene data show CDR1 as KGHSH and CDR2 as LQKENI. V was clipped by 1 base and J by 8 bases; unmatched bases: 1. CDR3 sequence: CASSPRQGEAFF. The CDR3 DNA is TGTGCCAGCTCACCACGACAGGGCGAAGCTTTCTTT.

Comments on this clone: The sample contains more than one DNA sequence encoding this CDR3. V and J are TRBV5-4 and TRBJ2-1, with 8 bases matching TRBD2. This CDR3 is built from 16 residues. Germline loops: CDR1 SGHNT, CDR2 YYREEE (reference sequence). J was trimmed by 4 bases and V by 0 bases; bases with no gene match: 6. The DNA of the CDR3 is TGTGCCAGCAGCTTGGCGGGAGGGTCTTCTTACAATGAGCAGTTCTTC. Translation gives CASSLAGGSSYNEQFF.

The CDR3 DNA reads TGTGCCAGCAGCTGGGGGGGGCTAGCGGGAGCGGGGAAAAATGAGCAGTTCTTC. Its translation is CASSWGGLAGAGKNEQFF. The J gene is TRBJ2-1, the V gene TRBV11-2; 10 nucleotides line up with TRBD2. The CDR3 runs to 18 residues. The J segment lost 7 bases and the V segment lost 4 bases, leaving 16 bases of the junction unmatched. Germline-derived CDR1 and CDR2 are SGHAT and FQNNGV.

This clone was seen once. The V gene is TRBV5-1, the J gene TRBJ2-7; TRBD2 agrees at 10 bases. This CDR3 region has 14 residues. With 5 bases clipped from V and 5 bases from J, the junction kept 7 bases outside the gene matches. Looked up from germline, CDR1 is SGHRS and CDR2 is YFSETQ. The CDR3 is CASSASGSTNEQYF. CDR3 nucleotides: TGCGCCAGCAGTGCTAGCGGGAGCACAAACGAGCAGTACTTC.

This chain joins TRBV6-6 and TRBJ2-7, with D possibly being TRBD1 (6 bases). Germline V CDR1 and CDR2: MNHNY, SVGAGI (reference sequence). The CDR3 is made up of 12 amino acids. Trimming left V 6 bases short and J 2 bases short, with 8 bases between. The CDR3 bases are TGTGCCAGCAGCCAGGGGACCTACGAGCAGTACTTC. This encodes CASSQGTYEQYF.